The 3 T cell receptor beta chains below all came from one sample that was sequenced in a study of identical twins (dated by TCRdb to the mid-2010s). The library was generated by 5' RACE. Instrument on record: Illumina HiSeq 2000. The raw public reads went through TCRdb reprocessing: fastp at Q25, MiXCR clone calling, in-frame beta chains kept. Entries are consolidated by CDR3 protein sequence, retaining the most common genes and DNA. The sample table shows hundreds of thousands of distinct CDR3 sequences, and about 12% are seen once. Around 1.6% of the sample is held by the ten biggest clonotypes. The same sample was also studied in work on yellow fever vaccine responses in identical twins.

Sample: PBMCs. Receptor source: a woman under 30 in good health.

This clonotype was counted many times. The chain carries TRBV9 and TRBJ1-1, with D hard to call. Looked up from germline, CDR1 is SGDLS and CDR2 is YYNGEE. Trimming pared 0 bases from V and 1 base from J, leaving 10 bases between. This CDR3 contains 15 residues. The CDR3 DNA reads TGTGCCAGCAGCGTAGTGAAGGGAGAGAACACTGAAGCTTTCTTT. This sequence encodes CASSVVKGENTEAFF.

This clonotype was picked up a small number of times. This chain connects TRBV7-9 to TRBJ1-1; 7 nucleotides agree with TRBD1. The germline gives CDR1 SEHNR, CDR2 FQNEAQ (reference sequence). The CDR3 consists of 15 residues. The J segment lost 0 bases and the V segment lost 1 base, leaving 2 bases of the junction unmatched. Here the CDR3 reads CASSLVGTVNTEAFF. Here the CDR3 DNA reads TGTGCCAGCAGCTTAGTGGGGACAGTGAACACTGAAGCTTTCTTT.

In its sample, this clonotype was seen a few times. The chain recombines TRBV6-5 with TRBJ1-2; D uncertain. This CDR3 spans 15 amino acids. Germline values: CDR1 MNHEY, CDR2 SVGAGI. Trimming left V 0 bases short and J 6 bases short, with 14 bases between. The CDR3 coding sequence is TGTGCCAGCAGTTACTCGATACACGGGCGGGATGGCTACACCTTC. This encodes CASSYSIHGRDGYTF.